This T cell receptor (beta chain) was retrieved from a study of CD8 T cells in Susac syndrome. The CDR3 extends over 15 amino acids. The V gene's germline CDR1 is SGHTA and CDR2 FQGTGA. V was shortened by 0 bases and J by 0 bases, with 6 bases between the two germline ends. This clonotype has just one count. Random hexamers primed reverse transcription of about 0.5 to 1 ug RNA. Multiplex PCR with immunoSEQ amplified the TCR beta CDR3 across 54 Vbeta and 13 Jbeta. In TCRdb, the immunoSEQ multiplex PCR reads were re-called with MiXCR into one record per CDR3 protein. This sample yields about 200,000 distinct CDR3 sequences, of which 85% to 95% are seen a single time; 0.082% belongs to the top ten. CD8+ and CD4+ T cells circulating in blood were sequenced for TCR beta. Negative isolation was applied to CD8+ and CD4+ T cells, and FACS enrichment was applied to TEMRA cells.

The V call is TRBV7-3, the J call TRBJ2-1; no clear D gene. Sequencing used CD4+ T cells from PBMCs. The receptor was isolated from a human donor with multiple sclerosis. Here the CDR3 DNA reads TGTGCCAGCAGCTTAACGCAGCTCTCCTACAATGAGCAGTTCTTC. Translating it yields CASSLTQLSYNEQFF.